The present entry profiles one T cell receptor (beta chain) with its context. The source of the sample is a study of blood T cell repertoires in COVID-19. Overall study context: The study drew acute and convalescent COVID-19 samples from the United States, Italy and Spain. Sources were T cells, B-cell-depleted T cells, or PBMCs; the material itself was cDNA or gDNA.

In the original processing: The authors estimated nucleated cell counts from reference gene primer amplification. Sequenced by immunoSEQ multiplex PCR; TCRdb stores in-frame clones only, minus some. V and J calls and clone size follow that table, whereas D and trimming were derived from the DNA. The data hold about 100,000 clones, with around 81% observed a single time. This CDR3 is built from 14 residues. Specimen: peripheral blood. This receptor was taken from a man in his forties or fifties with active or convalescent COVID-19. This rearrangement joins TRBV21-1 to TRBJ2-2; the DNA was not compared with TRBD1, the D call given in the table. TRBV21-1 is tagged as a pseudogene. CDR3 sequence reads: CASNAGRRTGELFF. DNA for the CDR3: TGTGCCAGCAATGCAGGTAGAAGAACCGGGGAGCTGTTTTTT.